The clone carrying this T cell receptor beta chain was found many times. A junction end diverges from the germline sequence, so it may reflect a read error. Other DNA sequences in this sample translate to the same CDR3. The entry originates in a study of metastatic and nonmetastatic thyroid tumors. Using MiXCR, TCRdb re-called clones from the PCR reads. There are 39,000 or so clones in the sample; 19% occur only once, and roughly 18% lies in the top ten. CDR3 length: 15 residues. The germline V gene has CDR1 SGHTA and CDR2 FQGNSA. All patients reached thyroid surgery having received no treatment beforehand.

The gene calls are TRBV7-2 and TRBJ2-7; 11 nucleotides match TRBD1. Specimen: blood. This TCR was sampled from a female donor with papillary thyroid cancer or a benign thyroid nodule (not recorded which). Some clones in this sample may be carry-over from other donors' samples. The CDR3 coding sequence is TGTGCCAGCAGCTCGGACAGGGGGCTCTCCGACGAGCAGTACTTC. Residues: CASSSDRGLSDEQYF.